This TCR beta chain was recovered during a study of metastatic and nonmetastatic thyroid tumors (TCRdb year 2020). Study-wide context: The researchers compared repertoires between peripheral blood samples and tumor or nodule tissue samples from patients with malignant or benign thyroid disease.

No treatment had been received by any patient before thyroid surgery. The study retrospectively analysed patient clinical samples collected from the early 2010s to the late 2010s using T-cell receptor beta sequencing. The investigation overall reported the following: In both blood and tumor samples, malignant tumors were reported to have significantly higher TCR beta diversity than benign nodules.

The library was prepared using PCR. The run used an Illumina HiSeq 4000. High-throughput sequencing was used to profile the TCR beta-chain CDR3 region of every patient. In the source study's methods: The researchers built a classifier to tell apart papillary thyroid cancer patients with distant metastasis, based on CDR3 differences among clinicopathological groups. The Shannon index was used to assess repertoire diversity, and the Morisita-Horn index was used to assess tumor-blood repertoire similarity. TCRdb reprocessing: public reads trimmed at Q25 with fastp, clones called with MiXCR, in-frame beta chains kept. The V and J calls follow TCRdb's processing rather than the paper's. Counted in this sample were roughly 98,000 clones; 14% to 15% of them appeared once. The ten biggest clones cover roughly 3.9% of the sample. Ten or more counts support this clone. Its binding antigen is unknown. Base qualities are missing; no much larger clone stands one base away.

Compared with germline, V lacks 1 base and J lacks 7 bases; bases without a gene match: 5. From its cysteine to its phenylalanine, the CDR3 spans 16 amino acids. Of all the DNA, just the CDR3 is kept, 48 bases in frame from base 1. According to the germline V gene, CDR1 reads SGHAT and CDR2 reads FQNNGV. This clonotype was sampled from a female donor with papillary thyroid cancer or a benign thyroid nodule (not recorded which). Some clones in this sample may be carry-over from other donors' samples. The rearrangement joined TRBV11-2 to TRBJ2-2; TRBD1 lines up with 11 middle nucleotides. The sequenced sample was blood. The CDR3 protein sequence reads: CASSLGTGGGDGELFF. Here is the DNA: TGTGCCAGCAGCTTAGGGACAGGGGGCGGGGACGGGGAGCTGTTTTTT. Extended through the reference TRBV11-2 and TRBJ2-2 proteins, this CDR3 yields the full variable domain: EAGVAQSPRYKIIEKRQSVAFWCNPISGHATLYWYQQILGQGPKLLIQFQNNGVVDDSQLPKDRFSAERLKGVDSTLKIQPAKLEDSAVYLCASSLGTGGGDGELFFGEGSRLTVL.